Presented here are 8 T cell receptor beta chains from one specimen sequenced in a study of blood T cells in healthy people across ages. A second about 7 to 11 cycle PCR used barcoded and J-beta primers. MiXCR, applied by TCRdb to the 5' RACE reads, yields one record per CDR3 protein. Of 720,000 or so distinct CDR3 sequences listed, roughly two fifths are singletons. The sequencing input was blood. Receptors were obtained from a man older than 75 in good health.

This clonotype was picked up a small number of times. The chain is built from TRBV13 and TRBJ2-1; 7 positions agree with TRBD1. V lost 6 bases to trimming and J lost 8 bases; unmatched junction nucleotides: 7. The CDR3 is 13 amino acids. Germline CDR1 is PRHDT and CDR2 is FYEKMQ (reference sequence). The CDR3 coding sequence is TGTGCCAGCAGACGTACAGGGGTCGATGAGCAGTTCTTC. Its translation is CASRRTGVDEQFF.

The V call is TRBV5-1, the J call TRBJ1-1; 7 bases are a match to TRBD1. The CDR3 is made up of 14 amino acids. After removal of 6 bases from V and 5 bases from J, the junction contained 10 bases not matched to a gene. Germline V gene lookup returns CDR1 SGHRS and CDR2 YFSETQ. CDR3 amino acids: CASTGGQEGTEAFF. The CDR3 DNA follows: TGCGCCAGCACCGGCGGACAGGAGGGAACTGAAGCTTTCTTT.

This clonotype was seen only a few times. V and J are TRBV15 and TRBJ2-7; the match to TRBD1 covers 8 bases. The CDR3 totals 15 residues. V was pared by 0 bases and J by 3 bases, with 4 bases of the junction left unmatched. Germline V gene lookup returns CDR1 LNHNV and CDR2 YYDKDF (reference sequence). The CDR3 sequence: CATSRDPGGLYEQYF. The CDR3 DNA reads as TGTGCCACCAGCAGAGACCCAGGGGGCCTCTACGAGCAGTACTTC.

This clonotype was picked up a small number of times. The CDR3 loop reads CSARGGSDTQYF. DNA for the CDR3: TGCAGTGCTAGGGGAGGGAGTGATACGCAGTATTTT. The rearrangement links TRBV20-1 to TRBJ2-3; 7 bases map to TRBD2. The CDR3 spans 12 residues. Germline trimming cut 3 bases from V and 6 bases from J; bases unmatched to any gene: 3. Germline-derived CDR1 and CDR2 are DFQATT and SNEGSKA (reference sequence).

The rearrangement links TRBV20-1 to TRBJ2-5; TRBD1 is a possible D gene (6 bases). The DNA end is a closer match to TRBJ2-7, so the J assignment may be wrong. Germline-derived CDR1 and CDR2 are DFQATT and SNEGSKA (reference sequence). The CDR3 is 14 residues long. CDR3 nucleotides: TGCAGTGCTAGAGATCCACAGGGTGGAAACGAGCAGTACTTC. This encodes CSARDPQGGNEQYF.

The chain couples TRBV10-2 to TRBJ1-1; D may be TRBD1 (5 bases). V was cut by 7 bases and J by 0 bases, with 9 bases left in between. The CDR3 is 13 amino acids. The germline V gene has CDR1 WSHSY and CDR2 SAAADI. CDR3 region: CASTGYMNTEAFF. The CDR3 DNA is TGCGCCAGCACAGGGTACATGAACACTGAAGCTTTCTTT.

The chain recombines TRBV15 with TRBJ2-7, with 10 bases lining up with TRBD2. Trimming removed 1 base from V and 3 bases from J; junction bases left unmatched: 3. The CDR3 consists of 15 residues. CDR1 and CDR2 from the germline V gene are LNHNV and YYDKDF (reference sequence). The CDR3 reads CATSRVSGGIYEQYF. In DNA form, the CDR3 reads TGTGCCACCAGCAGAGTTAGCGGGGGGATCTACGAGCAGTACTTC. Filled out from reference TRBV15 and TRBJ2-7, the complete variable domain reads DAMVIQNPRYQVTQFGKPVTLSCSQTLNHNVMYWYQQKSSQAPKLLFHYYDKDFNNEADTPDNFQSRRPNTSFCFLDIRSPGLGDTAMYLCATSRVSGGIYEQYFGPGTRLTVT.

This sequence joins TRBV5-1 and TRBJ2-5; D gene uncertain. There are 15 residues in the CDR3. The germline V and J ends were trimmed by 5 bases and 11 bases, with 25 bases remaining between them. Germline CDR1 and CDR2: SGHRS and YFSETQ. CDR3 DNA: TGCGCCAGCAGAAAAGAGGCGTCGGGCTACAATGAGCAGTACTTC. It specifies CASRKEASGYNEQYF.